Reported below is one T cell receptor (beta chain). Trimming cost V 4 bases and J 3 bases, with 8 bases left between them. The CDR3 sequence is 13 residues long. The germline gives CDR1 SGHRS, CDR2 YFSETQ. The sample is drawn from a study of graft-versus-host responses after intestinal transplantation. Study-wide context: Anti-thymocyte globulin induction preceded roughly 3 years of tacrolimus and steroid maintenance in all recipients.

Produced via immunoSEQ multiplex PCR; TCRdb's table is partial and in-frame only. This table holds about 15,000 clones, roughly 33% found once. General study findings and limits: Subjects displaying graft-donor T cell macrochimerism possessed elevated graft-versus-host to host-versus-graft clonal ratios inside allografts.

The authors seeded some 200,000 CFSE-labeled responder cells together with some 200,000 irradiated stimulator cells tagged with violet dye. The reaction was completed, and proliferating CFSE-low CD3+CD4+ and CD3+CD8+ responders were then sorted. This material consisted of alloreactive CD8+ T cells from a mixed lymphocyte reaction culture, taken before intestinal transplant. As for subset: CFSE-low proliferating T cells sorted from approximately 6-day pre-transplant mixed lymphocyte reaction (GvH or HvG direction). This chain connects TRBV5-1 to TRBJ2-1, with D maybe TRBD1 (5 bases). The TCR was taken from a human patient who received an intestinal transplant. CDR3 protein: CASSIGHYNEQFF. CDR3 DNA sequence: TGCGCCAGCAGCATAGGACACTACAATGAGCAGTTCTTC.